Presented here are 25 T cell receptor beta chains from one specimen sequenced in a study of blood T cell repertoires in COVID-19. Assay: immunoSEQ multiplex PCR; the TCRdb copy retains only in-frame clones and omits some. The data contain around 200,000 clones, around 85% of them singletons. The material sequenced was peripheral blood. The receptors come from a man in his fifties or sixties who had recovered from COVID-19.

The J gene is TRBJ2-7, the V gene TRBV19, with D possibly TRBD1 on 6 matching bases. V lost 6 bases, J lost 2 bases, and 11 bases lay in between. Germline-derived CDR1 and CDR2 are LNHDA and SQIVND (reference sequence). This CDR3 comprises 13 residues. The CDR3 loop is CASRATGTYEQYF. The CDR3 nucleotides read TGTGCCAGTAGAGCGACAGGAACCTACGAGCAGTACTTC.

The genes are TRBV9 and TRBJ1-6; 9 nucleotides line up with TRBD1. CDR1 is SGDLS and CDR2 is YYNGEE in the germline V gene. This CDR3 has 15 residues. With V trimmed by 3 bases and J by 7 bases, 5 bases remained unmatched. CDR3 protein: CASSATGGQNSPLHF. In DNA form, the CDR3 reads TGTGCCAGCAGCGCTACAGGGGGCCAAAATTCACCCCTCCACTTT.

This chain joins TRBV11-2 and TRBJ2-5, with a possible D match to TRBD1 (5 bases). Germline V lookup: CDR1 SGHAT, CDR2 FQNNGV. This CDR3 has 14 residues. The ends were cut back, 0 bases at V and 5 bases at J, with 10 bases in the middle. The CDR3 sequence: CASSLESRAETQYF. Here the CDR3 DNA reads TGTGCCAGCAGCTTAGAGTCCAGGGCGGAGACCCAGTACTTC.

This clone was recorded a few times. The gene calls are TRBV19 and TRBJ2-3; D ambiguous. Germline CDR1 and CDR2: LNHDA and SQIVND (reference sequence). The V gene lost 5 bases and the J gene lost 6 bases, with 9 bases spanning the gap. This CDR3 is built from 12 residues. CDR3 sequence (DNA): TGTGCCAGTAGTCCGGGTACGGATACGCAGTATTTT. It translates to CASSPGTDTQYF.

The genes are TRBV19 and TRBJ1-1; D ambiguous. CDR1 LNHDA and CDR2 SQIVND come from the germline V gene (reference sequence). Trimming removed 2 bases from V and 2 bases from J, with 12 bases in between. The CDR3 is 15 amino acids. The CDR3, as DNA: TGTGCCAGTAGTATATCCCAGACTTCTAACACTGAAGCTTTCTTT. Its translation: CASSISQTSNTEAFF.

The chain combines TRBV19 with TRBJ2-1; 11 nucleotides align to TRBD2. V shed 7 bases and J 9 bases; nucleotides not matched to a gene: 14. The CDR3 length is 16 residues. CDR1 is LNHDA and CDR2 is SQIVND in the germline V gene (reference sequence). CDR3 sequence (DNA): TGTGCCAGTATGAGGCTAGCGGGAGGCCAAGGCGGTGAGCAGTTCTTC. Protein: CASMRLAGGQGGEQFF.

The chain has TRBV6-5 and TRBJ2-7, with D possibly TRBD1 on 5 matching bases. There are 15 residues in the CDR3. Trimming took off 1 base at V and 4 bases at J, with 14 bases between the two ends. Germline assignment: CDR1 MNHEY and CDR2 SVGAGI. In nucleotides, the CDR3 is TGTGCCAGCAGTTACTTCCTGCAGGGCGGATACGAGCAGTACTTC. This codes for CASSYFLQGGYEQYF.

The rearrangement links TRBV3-1 (or the pseudogene TRBV3-2) to TRBJ2-1; TRBD2 aligns across 13 bases. V lost 7 bases to trimming and J lost 8 bases; unmatched junction nucleotides: 5. The germline V gene encodes CDR1 LGHDT and CDR2 YNNKEL (reference sequence). The CDR3 extends over 14 amino acids. The CDR3 nucleotides are TGTGCCAGCACCCGGACTAGCGGGAGCTATGAGCAGTTCTTC. It codes for CASTRTSGSYEQFF.

CDR3 nucleotides: TGCGCCAGCAGCCAAGACTTCGCGTCGCCTTACGAGCAGTACTTC. It is translated as CASSQDFASPYEQYF. The chain uses TRBV4-3 and TRBJ2-7, with D unresolved. Trimming removed 0 bases at V and 4 bases at J, with 13 bases between. Germline V gives CDR1 LGHNA, CDR2 YSLEER. The CDR3 has 15 residues.

CDR3 bases: TGTGCCAGCAGTTACCTTTTTAATTCACCCCTCCACTTT. It codes for CASSYLFNSPLHF. This chain links TRBV6-6 with TRBJ1-6; no reliable D call. The CDR3 totals 13 residues. V dropped 2 bases and J dropped 6 bases, with 5 bases sitting between them. Germline V gene lookup returns CDR1 MNHNY and CDR2 SVGAGI (reference sequence).

This sequence joins TRBV7-2 and TRBJ2-2, with 7 nucleotides matching TRBD2. This CDR3 comprises 16 residues. With V trimmed by 5 bases and J by 1 base, 7 bases remained unmatched. From germline, CDR1 is SGHTA and CDR2 FQGNSA. For the CDR3, the DNA is TGTGCCAGCAGCCGGGATAGCGGGCGGAACACCGGGGAGCTGTTTTTT. It is translated as CASSRDSGRNTGELFF.

The chain has TRBV4-3 and TRBJ2-7, with D perhaps matching TRBD2 (5 bases). The germline gives CDR1 LGHNA, CDR2 YSLEER. This CDR3 comprises 14 residues. V lost 0 bases and J 2 bases, leaving 8 bases between the germline ends. This chain's CDR3 is CASSQDPGTYEQYF. In DNA, the CDR3 is TGCGCCAGCAGCCAAGATCCCGGGACCTACGAGCAGTACTTC.

V gene TRBV7-8 combines with J gene TRBJ1-1; D gene ambiguous. Trimming left V 5 bases short and J 6 bases short, with 7 bases between. In germline, CDR1 is SGHVS, CDR2 FQNEAQ. This CDR3 has 11 residues. The CDR3 DNA is TGTGCCAGCAGCCGCCTCCCTGAAGCTTTCTTT. Translating gives CASSRLPEAFF.

The chain links TRBV2 to TRBJ2-5; 8 bases fit TRBD1. This CDR3 spans 14 amino acids. Losses at the gene ends were 5 bases for V and 5 bases for J; bases not matched to a gene: 7. Germline lookup yields CDR1 SNHLY and CDR2 FYNNEI. This CDR3 reads CASSIGRGPETQYF. The CDR3 nucleotides read TGTGCCAGCAGTATTGGCAGGGGGCCCGAGACCCAGTACTTC.

There are a few counts of this clone. For the CDR3, the DNA is TGTGCCAGCAGAACCGGGACTAGCGGGAGGGTTGAGCAGTACTTC. It encodes CASRTGTSGRVEQYF. The rearrangement uses TRBV28 and TRBJ2-7; 16 positions match TRBD2. The junction had 6 bases not matched to a gene; V was cut back by 6 bases and J by 7 bases. Germline V gives CDR1 MDHEN, CDR2 SYDVKM. CDR3 size: 15 residues.

The V gene is TRBV29-1, the J gene TRBJ1-2; no definite D call. The germline V and J ends were trimmed by 4 bases and 7 bases, with 13 bases remaining between them. Germline-derived CDR1 and CDR2 are SQVTM and ANQGSEA. The length of the CDR3 is 12 residues. CDR3 protein: CSVGTGNLGYTF. As DNA, the CDR3 is TGCAGCGTTGGAACGGGGAACCTTGGCTACACCTTC. The full variable domain, in which reference TRBV29-1 and TRBJ1-2 provide the parts outside the CDR3, is SAVISQKPSRDICQRGTSLTIQCQVDSQVTMMFWYRQQPGQSLTLIATANQGSEATYESGFVIDKFPISRPNLTFSTLTVSNMSPEDSSIYLCSVGTGNLGYTFGSGTRLTVV.

This clone was counted a single time. The rearrangement uses TRBV7-8 and TRBJ2-7; D not resolved. Per the germline V gene, CDR1 is SGHVS and CDR2 is FQNEAQ. V dropped 0 bases and J dropped 2 bases, with 8 bases sitting between them. This CDR3 is 14 amino acids long. CDR3 region: CASSLAGTTYEQYF. The CDR3 DNA reads as TGTGCCAGCAGCTTAGCGGGCACCACCTACGAGCAGTACTTC.

The V and J genes are TRBV28 and TRBJ2-1; D ambiguous. The length of the CDR3 is 17 residues. Deletions cut 2 bases from V and 5 bases from J, with 19 bases between. From germline, CDR1 is MDHEN and CDR2 SYDVKM. CDR3 DNA: TGTGCCAGCAGTTTACAACTGACACCCTACATGGACAATGAGCAGTTCTTC. This gives the protein CASSLQLTPYMDNEQFF.

This chain links TRBV27 with TRBJ2-5; 8 positions match TRBD1. Germline CDR1 reads MNHEY; CDR2 reads SMNVEV (reference sequence). There are 13 residues in the CDR3. Trimming cost V 6 bases and J 7 bases; bases outside gene matches: 7. CDR3 bases: TGTGCCAGCAGGACAGGGGCCGCCGGGACCCAGTACTTC. It encodes CASRTGAAGTQYF.

CDR3: CASSLEQGLFF. The DNA of the CDR3 is TGTGCCAGCAGCCTTGAACAGGGACTGTTTTTT. This sequence joins TRBV4-2 and TRBJ1-4; D perhaps matches TRBD1 (6 bases). The germline V gene has CDR1 LGHNA and CDR2 YNFKEQ. This CDR3 has 11 amino acids. V was pared by 4 bases and J by 13 bases, with 10 bases between.

The chain combines TRBV29-1 with TRBJ1-1, with TRBD1 matching over 8 bases. Germline trimming cut 6 bases from V and 0 bases from J; bases unmatched to any gene: 6. Germline CDR1 is SQVTM and CDR2 is ANQGSEA. The CDR3 sequence is 14 residues long. The CDR3 nucleotides read TGCAGCGTAGCGCGGACAGGGATGAACACTGAAGCTTTCTTT. Its translation is CSVARTGMNTEAFF.

The CDR3, as DNA: TGTGCCAGCAGCAAAGCGAGAATCCCAGGGGCCCCCCGCCACGAGCAGTACTTC. It encodes CASSKARIPGAPRHEQYF. The chain recombines TRBV21-1 with TRBJ2-7; the DNA was not used to check the table's D call, TRBD1. TRBV21-1 is a known pseudogene. CDR3 length: 18 amino acids.

This clone has only a few counts. The chain recombines TRBV10-3 with TRBJ1-1; D possibly corresponds to TRBD1 (5 bases). The CDR3 has 15 amino acids. Germline values: CDR1 ENHRY, CDR2 SYGVKD. The V end lost 0 bases, the J end lost 4 bases, and 12 bases lay between the germline ends. Here the CDR3 DNA reads TGTGCCATCAGTGAGTCTTTGGGGGGGGGCACTGAAGCTTTCTTT. Translating it yields CAISESLGGGTEAFF.

The gene calls are TRBV30 and TRBJ1-1, with D perhaps matching TRBD1 (6 bases). V was pared by 5 bases and J by 5 bases, with 18 bases between. Looked up from germline, CDR1 is GTSNPN and CDR2 is SVGIG (reference sequence). There are 14 residues in the CDR3. The CDR3 is CAWGSGGEGTEAFF. CDR3 nucleotides: TGTGCCTGGGGGAGCGGGGGCGAGGGGACTGAAGCTTTCTTT.

This rearrangement joins TRBV18 to TRBJ2-2; no firm D call. Germline V gene sequence: CDR1 KGHSH, CDR2 LQKENI. V lost 2 bases, J lost 4 bases, and 23 bases lay in between. CDR3 length: 19 amino acids. Here the CDR3 DNA reads TGTGCCAGCTCACCAATTAACCAGATATTTACCAGATTCACCGGGGAGCTGTTTTTT. Amino acid sequence: CASSPINQIFTRFTGELFF.